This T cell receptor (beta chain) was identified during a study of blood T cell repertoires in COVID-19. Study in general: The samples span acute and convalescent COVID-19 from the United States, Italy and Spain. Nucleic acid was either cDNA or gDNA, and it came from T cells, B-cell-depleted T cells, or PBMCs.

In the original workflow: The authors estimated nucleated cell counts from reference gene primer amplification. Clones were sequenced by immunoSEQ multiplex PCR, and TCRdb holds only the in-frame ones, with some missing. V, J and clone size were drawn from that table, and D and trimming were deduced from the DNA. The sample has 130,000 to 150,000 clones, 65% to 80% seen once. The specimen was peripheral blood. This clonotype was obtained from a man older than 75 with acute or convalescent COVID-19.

CDR3 coding DNA: TGTGCCAGCGGTGGGCCGACAACTAATGAAAAACTGTTTTTT. Its protein is CASGGPTTNEKLFF. V usage is TRBV5-4 and J usage is TRBJ1-4, with D uncertain. CDR1 and CDR2 from the germline V gene are SGHNT and YYREEE (reference sequence). V lost 7 bases and J 0 bases, leaving 10 bases between the germline ends. This CDR3 region has 14 residues.